The 30 T cell receptor beta chains listed next were all sequenced from one sample in a study of blood T cell repertoires in COVID-19. Sequenced by immunoSEQ multiplex PCR; TCRdb stores in-frame clones only, minus some. The data hold 60,000 to 80,000 clones, with roughly nine tenths observed a single time. Sequenced sample: peripheral blood. These receptors were collected from a woman in her sixties or seventies with COVID-19, enrolled during active disease.

This sequence joins TRBV7-9 and TRBJ2-7; D gene unclear. The ends were cut back, 5 bases at V and 4 bases at J, with 15 bases in the middle. Germline values: CDR1 SEHNR, CDR2 FQNEAQ (reference sequence). This CDR3 contains 14 residues. Here the CDR3 DNA reads TGTGCCAGCAGCGCTTGGTCGCCCGAGTACGAGCAGTACTTC. Encoded protein: CASSAWSPEYEQYF.

The chain has TRBV10-3 and TRBJ2-1; the match to TRBD2 covers 11 bases. The ends lost 5 bases at V and 3 bases at J; junction bases unmatched: 3. This CDR3 region has 15 residues. Looked up from germline, CDR1 is ENHRY and CDR2 is SYGVKD. The CDR3 DNA reads as TGTGCCATCAGTCTAGCGGGAGGCCTCTACAATGAGCAGTTCTTC. This translates into CAISLAGGLYNEQFF.

This clone has just one count. The chain uses TRBV7-6 and TRBJ2-3; 16 bases match TRBD2. The ends lost 5 bases at V and 1 base at J; junction bases unmatched: 6. Germline V gene data show CDR1 as SGHVS and CDR2 as FNYEAQ. CDR3 length: 18 residues. The CDR3 here is CASSMGLAGGLGTDTQYF. The CDR3 DNA is TGTGCCAGCAGCATGGGACTAGCGGGAGGGCTGGGCACAGATACGCAGTATTTT.

The V call is TRBV6-4, the J call TRBJ1-4, with 7 bases that match TRBD1. Germline lookup yields CDR1 MRHNA and CDR2 SNTAGT. The CDR3 extends over 15 amino acids. Germline trimming cut 6 bases from V and 5 bases from J; bases unmatched to any gene: 9. The CDR3: CASSPGGGENEKLFF. The CDR3 DNA sequence: TGTGCCAGCAGCCCCGGAGGGGGCGAGAATGAAAAACTGTTTTTT.

J is TRBJ2-1 and V is TRBV18, with 8 bases identical to TRBD2. The germline V gene has CDR1 KGHSH and CDR2 LQKENI. Trimming cost V 1 base and J 3 bases; bases outside gene matches: 5. CDR3 size: 16 residues. DNA for the CDR3: TGTGCCAGCTCACCACAACGGGAGGGCCTCTACAATGAGCAGTTCTTC. Protein: CASSPQREGLYNEQFF. Supplemented by reference TRBV18 and TRBJ2-1, the full variable domain reads NAGVMQNPRHLVRRRGQEARLRCSPMKGHSHVYWYRQLPEEGLKFMVYLQKENIIDESGMPKERFSAEFPKEGPSILRIQQVVRGDSAAYFCASSPQREGLYNEQFFGPGTRLTVL.

V is TRBV10-1 and J is TRBJ2-2, with 10 bases that match TRBD2. CDR3 length: 15 amino acids. Germline loops: CDR1 WNHNN, CDR2 SYGVQD (reference sequence). V was clipped by 5 bases and J by 5 bases; unmatched bases: 5. The CDR3 is CASSQAGGPTGELFF. The CDR3 nucleotides read TGCGCCAGCAGTCAAGCGGGAGGGCCGACCGGGGAGCTGTTTTTT.

This clone came up a few times. The V gene is TRBV6-5, the J gene TRBJ1-1; no clear D. Trimming cost V 10 bases and J 0 bases, with 15 bases left between them. The germline V gene encodes CDR1 MNHEY and CDR2 SVGAGI. CDR3 length equals 14 residues. The CDR3 region is CATTSLGVNTEAFF. The CDR3, as DNA: TGTGCCACCACTAGTCTCGGAGTGAACACTGAAGCTTTCTTT.

The chain uses TRBV7-9 and TRBJ1-1, with 12 bases lining up with TRBD1. The CDR3 consists of 13 residues. V lost 6 bases to trimming and J lost 6 bases; unmatched junction nucleotides: 2. Germline V gene data show CDR1 as SEHNR and CDR2 as FQNEAQ (reference sequence). The CDR3 DNA is TGTGCCAGCAGACGGGACAGGGGGCCTGAAGCTTTCTTT. Translated, it gives CASRRDRGPEAFF.

The chain employs TRBV5-4 and TRBJ1-1; no reliable D call. This CDR3 contains 12 residues. V was trimmed by 2 bases and J by 8 bases, leaving 10 bases between them. The germline V gene encodes CDR1 SGHNT and CDR2 YYREEE (reference sequence). This chain's CDR3 is CASSLRSGEAFF. CDR3 bases: TGTGCCAGCAGCTTACGAAGCGGGGAAGCTTTCTTT.

The chain couples TRBV4-3 to TRBJ2-7; 7 positions agree with TRBD2. The CDR3 sequence is 16 residues long. Per germline, CDR1 LGHNA and CDR2 YSLEER. V was pared by 0 bases and J by 1 base, with 6 bases of the junction left unmatched. The CDR3 spells CASSQDRASGSYEQYF. CDR3 sequence (DNA): TGCGCCAGCAGCCAAGATAGGGCTAGCGGTTCCTACGAGCAGTACTTC.

V and J are TRBV15 and TRBJ2-7, with D tentatively TRBD2 (6 bases). CDR3 length: 14 residues. Germline CDR1 is LNHNV and CDR2 is YYDKDF (reference sequence). The V gene lost 3 bases and the J gene lost 3 bases, with 12 bases spanning the gap. The CDR3: CATSRDYRVYEQYF. CDR3 DNA: TGTGCCACCAGCAGGGACTACCGGGTCTACGAGCAGTACTTC. The full variable domain, in which reference TRBV15 and TRBJ2-7 provide the parts outside the CDR3, is DAMVIQNPRYQVTQFGKPVTLSCSQTLNHNVMYWYQQKSSQAPKLLFHYYDKDFNNEADTPDNFQSRRPNTSFCFLDIRSPGLGDTAMYLCATSRDYRVYEQYFGPGTRLTVT.

CDR3 nucleotide sequence: TGTGCCAGCAGCAGTAGCGGGACTAGCGGGGGAATAGGGACCGGGGAGCTGTTTTTT. Protein: CASSSSGTSGGIGTGELFF. The gene calls are TRBV7-6 and TRBJ2-2, with 14 bases aligning to TRBD2. Germline V gene lookup returns CDR1 SGHVS and CDR2 FNYEAQ. This CDR3 has 19 amino acids. The V gene end was trimmed by 5 bases and the J gene end by 5 bases; junction bases not matched to a gene: 13. Combining the CDR3 with reference TRBV7-6 and TRBJ2-2 gives the whole variable domain GAGVSQSPRYKVTKRGQDVALRCDPISGHVSLYWYRQALGQGPEFLTYFNYEAQQDKSGLPNDRFSAERPEGSISTLTIQRTEQRDSAMYRCASSSSGTSGGIGTGELFFGEGSRLTVL.

This chain joins TRBV5-6 and TRBJ2-3, with D unclear. The CDR3 sequence is 10 residues long. The germline gives CDR1 SGHDT, CDR2 YYEEEE. The V end was cut by 7 bases, the J end by 4 bases, with 4 bases between. CDR3 loop: CASGPDTQYF. In nucleotides, the CDR3 is TGTGCCAGCGGCCCAGATACGCAGTATTTT.

This clone was counted once. This chain uses TRBV6-5 with TRBJ2-1, with D tentatively TRBD2 (7 bases). The V and J ends lost 2 bases and 8 bases respectively, with 16 bases between them. Germline V gene data show CDR1 as MNHEY and CDR2 as SVGAGI. This CDR3 is 15 amino acids long. The CDR3 spells CASSYGSGGTDEQFF. The CDR3 DNA reads TGTGCCAGCAGTTACGGGTCGGGGGGCACGGATGAGCAGTTCTTC.

The chain uses TRBV10-3 and TRBJ1-2; no firm D call. Deletions cut 4 bases from V and 3 bases from J, with 12 bases between. The CDR3 spans 14 residues. Per germline, CDR1 ENHRY and CDR2 SYGVKD. CDR3 region: CAISAAGGDYGYTF. The CDR3 DNA reads TGTGCCATCAGTGCGGCTGGAGGCGACTATGGCTACACCTTC.

This rearrangement joins TRBV5-1 to TRBJ1-2; 7 positions match TRBD1. The V and J ends lost 4 bases and 2 bases, in that order; junction bases with no gene match: 2. Germline lookup yields CDR1 SGHRS and CDR2 YFSETQ. The CDR3 consists of 13 residues. The CDR3 is CASSPTGNYGYTF. The CDR3 coding sequence is TGCGCCAGCAGCCCGACAGGGAACTATGGCTACACCTTC.

The genes are TRBV11-2 and TRBJ2-3; D may be TRBD2 (5 bases). This CDR3 spans 13 amino acids. Trimming left V 5 bases short and J 4 bases short, with 10 bases between. Germline assignment: CDR1 SGHAT and CDR2 FQNNGV. CDR3 nucleotide sequence: TGTGCCAGCAGCCGGGCGGGCCCAGATACGCAGTATTTT. The encoded protein is CASSRAGPDTQYF.

CDR3 amino acids: CASSQPTGLNTGELFF. CDR3 nucleotides: TGCGCCAGCAGCCAACCCACAGGGCTCAACACCGGGGAGCTGTTTTTT. The V gene is TRBV4-3, the J gene TRBJ2-2; perhaps TRBD1 as D (6 bases). Trimming cost V 2 bases and J 2 bases, with 12 bases left between them. Germline V gene sequence: CDR1 LGHNA, CDR2 YSLEER. The CDR3 contains 16 residues.

The CDR3 DNA is TGTGCCAGCAGCCAGGGCCTCGGAGCGGGAGGAGCAGATACGCAGTATTTT. Translation gives CASSQGLGAGGADTQYF. The chain combines TRBV4-2 with TRBJ2-3; 9 bases align to TRBD2. J lost 4 bases, V lost 3 bases, and 11 bases had no gene match. The V gene's germline CDR1 is LGHNA and CDR2 YNFKEQ. The CDR3 spans 17 residues.

The rearrangement joins TRBV3-1 (or the pseudogene TRBV3-2) to TRBJ1-1; 7 bases agree with TRBD1. Germline assignment: CDR1 LGHDT and CDR2 YNNKEL (reference sequence). V shed 4 bases, J shed 4 bases, and the junction held 3 bases outside the gene matches. CDR3 size: 13 residues. Here the CDR3 DNA reads TGTGCCAGCAGCCGCGGGACAGCCACTGAAGCTTTCTTT. Its translation is CASSRGTATEAFF.

The chain uses TRBV4-1 and TRBJ2-1; 7 nucleotides align to TRBD2. The J segment lost 3 bases and the V segment lost 0 bases, leaving 5 bases of the junction unmatched. This CDR3 spans 16 amino acids. Germline assignment: CDR1 MGHRA and CDR2 YSYEKL. The CDR3 region is CASSQDEVAGYNEQFF. CDR3 bases: TGCGCCAGCAGCCAAGATGAGGTAGCGGGCTACAATGAGCAGTTCTTC.

This rearrangement joins TRBV28 to TRBJ1-1; D is unclear. V lost 1 base to trimming and J lost 4 bases, with 4 bases between them. Germline values: CDR1 MDHEN, CDR2 SYDVKM. The CDR3 is 12 residues long. CDR3 DNA sequence: TGTGCCAGCAGTTTATATAGCACTGAAGCTTTCTTT. Amino acid sequence: CASSLYSTEAFF. Based on the CDR3 plus reference TRBV28 and TRBJ1-1, the full variable domain is DVKVTQSSRYLVKRTGEKVFLECVQDMDHENMFWYRQDPGLGLRLIYFSYDVKMKEKGDIPEGYSVSREKKERFSLILESASTNQTSMYLCASSLYSTEAFFGQGTRLTVV.

There are a few counts of this clone. The CDR3 DNA reads as TGTGCCAGCAGTCTCAACAGGAGACTGCCTTACTTC. It translates to CASSLNRRLPYF. This rearrangement joins TRBV11-2 to TRBJ2-5; the D gene is possibly TRBD1 (5 bases). Germline V CDR1 and CDR2: SGHAT, FQNNGV. V was pared by 6 bases and J by 14 bases, with 19 bases between. This CDR3 is 12 amino acids long.

The J gene is TRBJ2-2, the V gene TRBV5-1, with a tentative D call TRBD1 (6 bases). Germline CDR1 SGHRS, CDR2 YFSETQ. Between the trimmed V and J ends, which lost 4 bases and 1 base, there was a span of 14 bases. This CDR3 is built from 16 residues. CDR3: CASSPTQGRNTGELFF. The CDR3 region has the DNA TGCGCCAGCAGCCCTACCCAGGGGAGGAACACCGGGGAGCTGTTTTTT.

The chain links TRBV5-1 to TRBJ2-7; 9 bases are shared with TRBD1. There are 17 residues in the CDR3. Germline CDR1 SGHRS, CDR2 YFSETQ. Germline trimming cut 2 bases from V and 6 bases from J; bases unmatched to any gene: 15. The CDR3, as DNA: TGCGCCAGCAGCTTAATTACAGGGGGCCGGAACCTTTTCGAGCAGTACTTC. This sequence encodes CASSLITGGRNLFEQYF. Together with reference TRBV5-1 and TRBJ2-7, the CDR3 gives the full variable domain: KAGVTQTPRYLIKTRGQQVTLSCSPISGHRSVSWYQQTPGQGLQFLFEYFSETQRNKGNFPGRFSGRQFSNSRSEMNVSTLELGDSALYLCASSLITGGRNLFEQYFGPGTRLTVT.

The chain recombines TRBV24-1 with TRBJ1-4; the D is unclear. The CDR3 is made up of 13 amino acids. V lost 4 bases and J lost 14, with 16 bases in between. Germline V gene lookup returns CDR1 KGHDR and CDR2 SFDVKD. CDR3 sequence: CATSEPDSGWLFF. CDR3 bases: TGTGCCACCAGTGAGCCTGACTCGGGTTGGCTGTTTTTT.

The rearrangement links TRBV5-4 to TRBJ2-3, with a weak D call TRBD2 (5 bases). This CDR3 spans 14 amino acids. Germline lookup yields CDR1 SGHNT and CDR2 YYREEE (reference sequence). Trimming removed 1 base from V and 1 base from J, with 7 bases in between. In DNA, the CDR3 is TGTGCCAGCAGCTTGAATAGCGGCACAGATACGCAGTATTTT. Residues: CASSLNSGTDTQYF.

This chain joins TRBV4-3 and TRBJ2-7; 10 positions agree with TRBD2. The CDR3 is 15 residues long. J was trimmed by 2 bases and V by 0 bases; bases with no gene match: 1. Looked up from germline, CDR1 is LGHNA and CDR2 is YSLEER. The CDR3 spells CASSQESGRAYEQYF. DNA of the CDR3: TGCGCCAGCAGCCAAGAAAGCGGGAGGGCCTACGAGCAGTACTTC.

This chain connects TRBV9 to TRBJ2-4; the D is unclear. Trimming took off 0 bases at V and 6 bases at J, with 7 bases between the two ends. Germline CDR1 SGDLS, CDR2 YYNGEE. The length of the CDR3 is 13 residues. CDR3 amino acids: CASSVDPGNIQYF. DNA of the CDR3: TGTGCCAGCAGCGTAGACCCCGGAAACATTCAGTACTTC.

V and J are TRBV4-2 and TRBJ2-3; 8 bases line up with TRBD1. CDR1 and CDR2 from the germline V gene are LGHNA and YNFKEQ. The CDR3 has 17 residues. The J segment lost 1 base and the V segment lost 2 bases, leaving 8 bases of the junction unmatched. CDR3 bases: TGTGCCAGCAGCCAAACAAAGACAGGGGCGGGCACAGATACGCAGTATTTT. Its protein product is CASSQTKTGAGTDTQYF.